This T cell receptor beta chain was captured in a study of a mutant IDH1 vaccine in newly diagnosed glioma (dated by TCRdb to about 2021). Regarding the study in general: The approximately 33 treated patients were approximately 60% male and approximately 40% female, with a mean age of approximately 40 years. Six visits were used for peripheral blood collection: V03 (baseline), V05, V07, V10, V12 and V13. For exploratory analyses, longitudinal TCRB deep sequencing was carried out in 25 treated patients wherever samples were available. Prior to enrollment, standard therapy consisting of radiotherapy alone, temozolomide alone, or radiochemotherapy with temozolomide had been administered to patients, with the combination being received by most patients. Summary of the overall study and its limitations: Availability determined which PBMC samples were chosen for TCRB deep sequencing. According to the authors, sample limitations meant that analyses of patient blood samples could not be reproduced. Changes in the top peripheral T cell clonotypes picked up by TCRB sequencing did not appear to be linked to pseudoprogression. Immune responses induced by the vaccine were seen in around 94% of patients across multiple MHC alleles.

V and J are trimmed by 4 bases and 4 bases, and the gene matches miss 4 bases of the junction. The CDR3 measures 16 amino acids from cysteine to phenylalanine. Only CDR3 DNA is held: 48 bases, read in frame from base 1. The germline V gene sets CDR1 to LGHNA and CDR2 to YSLEER. According to the study, the label for this sample's time point signals: baseline, week 1 (first vaccination visit). According to the study, the label for this sample's treatment or condition signals: pre-vaccination baseline after standard-of-care therapy. Donors had newly diagnosed WHO grade 3 or 4 IDH1-mutant astrocytomas with loss of nuclear ATRX. The samples were drawn from NOA16, a multicentre, single-arm, open-label phase I trial in Germany that tested a mutant IDH1 peptide vaccine in humans for the first time. Visit V03 blood draws served as the baseline sample for immunogenicity testing. Genomic DNA for TCRB sequencing was extracted from EDTA blood using the DNeasy Blood and Tissue Kit.

Preparation of the library involved the immunoSEQ multiplex PCR assay. Rearranged TCR beta chain sequences were amplified using the hsTCRB Kit according to the manufacturer's protocol. TCRB libraries were sequenced on an Illumina MiSeq. The original methods were these. The kit vendor's proprietary platform handled demultiplexing, trimming and gene mapping. In its TCRdb copy, this immuneACCESS table keeps in-frame sequences only and misses some clones. Where compared with another copy, unresolved V genes explain less than half of these, and the others have no known cause. V and J calls and clone size follow that table, whereas D and trimming were derived from the DNA. Present in this sample are tens of thousands of clones, 82% of which were seen just once. The ten largest clonotypes hold about 21% of the sample. This clone was seen just once. Its antigen specificity is not known. No qualities accompany the bases; no much larger clone lies one base away.

The chain links TRBV4-3 with TRBJ2-7, with TRBD2 identical over 16 junction bases. The sequencing used PBMCs, collected from a glioma patient treated with radiotherapy, temozolomide or both. The clonotype comes from a young man with glioma. The sequenced DNA: TGCGCCAGCAGCCCGGGGACTAGCGGGGGGGGATACGAGCAGTACTTC. It codes for CASSPGTSGGGYEQYF.